The rows below give T cell receptor beta chains drawn from one sample of a study of blood T cell repertoires in COVID-19. Sequencing was performed with immunoSEQ multiplex PCR; in TCRdb, only in-frame clones are kept and a portion is missing. The sample comprises 95,000 to 150,000 clones, roughly 78% of which are singletons, and roughly 17% rests with the top ten. Sequenced input: peripheral blood. These TCRs come from a man between 60 and 70 years old with active or convalescent COVID-19. Both conserved end residues are part of each CDR3. Each record gives: CDR3 protein, CDR3 DNA, D gene, clone size, V gene, J gene. The D gene is left open where the match is weak. Clone size is stated in some rows and not others, as once, few, many or a class when expanded.

CATSDSSGRWDTGELFF	TGTGCCACCAGTGATTCTAGCGGGAGGTGGGACACCGGGGAGCTGTTTTTT	TRBD2	NA	TRBV24-1	TRBJ2-2
CASSPRIAGIGTDTQYF	TGTGCCAGCAGCCCCCGCATAGCGGGGATTGGCACAGATACGCAGTATTTT	TRBD2	NA	TRBV7-9	TRBJ2-3
CASNPTGANEKLFF	TGTGCCAGCAACCCGACAGGGGCTAATGAAAAACTGTTTTTT	TRBD1	NA	TRBV7-9	TRBJ1-4
CASRGRETQYF	TGTGCCAGCAGGGGGCGGGAGACCCAGTACTTC	NA	once	TRBV28	TRBJ2-5
CASRPGQGAFEQYF	TGTGCCAGTAGACCGGGACAGGGGGCCTTCGAGCAGTACTTC	TRBD1	once	TRBV19	TRBJ2-7
CASRPRGRLNEKLFF	TGTGCCAGCAGGCCCAGGGGTAGGCTTAATGAAAAACTGTTTTTT	NA	NA	TRBV6-5	TRBJ1-4
CASSLGDRGRRQYF	TGTGCCAGCAGCTTAGGAGACAGGGGGCGCAGGCAGTACTTC	TRBD1	NA	TRBV11-2	TRBJ2-7
CASSLTPGLAGVDEQFF	TGTGCCAGCAGCTTAACACCGGGACTAGCGGGAGTTGATGAGCAGTTCTTC	TRBD2	NA	TRBV7-7	TRBJ2-1
CASSYRTSGYEQYF	TGTGCCAGCAGCTATCGGACTAGCGGCTACGAGCAGTACTTC	TRBD2	NA	TRBV7-3	TRBJ2-7
CASSDLSGIAYEQYF	TGTGCCAGCAGTGACCTTAGCGGAATAGCCTACGAGCAGTACTTC	NA	once	TRBV6-1	TRBJ2-7
CASSYFGQGAYEQYF	TGTGCCAGCAGTTACTTCGGACAGGGCGCCTACGAGCAGTACTTC	TRBD1	NA	TRBV6-2/TRBV6-3	TRBJ2-7
CASSLGRGNTGELFF	TGTGCCAGCAGCTTAGGCAGGGGCAACACCGGGGAGCTGTTTTTT	NA	NA	TRBV11-3	TRBJ2-2
CASRTALHTDTQYF	TGTGCCAGCAGGACAGCGCTACACACAGATACGCAGTATTTT	NA	NA	TRBV14	TRBJ2-3
CATSAGWREGSSYNEQFF	TGTGCCACCAGTGCTGGATGGCGGGAGGGGAGCTCCTACAATGAGCAGTTCTTC	TRBD2	NA	TRBV24-1	TRBJ2-1
CSVVVRAGDFYEQYF	TGCAGCGTTGTTGTGCGAGCGGGAGACTTCTACGAGCAGTACTTC	TRBD2	NA	TRBV29-1	TRBJ2-7
CASWRRTDTQYF	TGTGCCAGCTGGCGGCGCACAGATACGCAGTATTTT	NA	NA	TRBV12-3/TRBV12-4	TRBJ2-3
CASSLRTGDLSSYNSPLHF	TGTGCCAGCAGTTTGAGGACAGGGGACTTAAGCTCCTATAATTCACCCCTCCACTTT	TRBD1	many	TRBV27	TRBJ1-6
CASSKVRAGGRSDTQYF	TGTGCCAGCAGCAAAGTGCGAGCGGGAGGGAGGTCAGATACGCAGTATTTT	NA	NA	TRBV21-1	TRBJ2-3
CASSLVAGPEQYF	TGTGCCAGCAGCTTAGTGGCGGGACCCGAGCAGTACTTC	NA	NA	TRBV7-2	TRBJ2-7
CASSITGTATDQYF	TGTGCCAGCAGCATAACCGGGACAGCAACGGACCAGTACTTC	TRBD1	NA	TRBV9	TRBJ2-5
CASSLGQGGVNEQFF	TGTGCCAGCTCACTCGGACAGGGCGGGGTGAATGAGCAGTTCTTC	TRBD1	NA	TRBV18	TRBJ2-1
CASSQEGLRTSGGYEQYF	TGCGCCAGCAGCCAAGAAGGGCTGAGGACTAGCGGGGGCTACGAGCAGTACTTC	TRBD2	NA	TRBV4-1	TRBJ2-7
CASSQERTGDEQYF	TGCGCCAGCAGCCAAGAAAGGACAGGGGACGAGCAGTACTTC	TRBD1	NA	TRBV4-3	TRBJ2-7
CASSFGTGSYEQYF	TGTGCCAGCAGTTTCGGGACAGGGTCGTACGAGCAGTACTTC	TRBD1	NA	TRBV6-6	TRBJ2-7
CASSQTTGTPIFSGNTIYF	TGTGCCAGCTCTCAAACTACCGGGACACCAATTTTCTCTGGAAACACCATATATTTT	NA	once	TRBV18	TRBJ1-3
CASSLGADSYEQYF	TGTGCCAGCAGCTTAGGTGCGGATTCCTACGAGCAGTACTTC	NA	NA	TRBV11-3	TRBJ2-7
CASSPPSGHSYEQYF	TGTGCCAGCAGTCCCCCTAGCGGCCACTCCTACGAGCAGTACTTC	TRBD2	NA	TRBV28	TRBJ2-7
CASSLQENTEAFF	TGTGCCAGCAGCTTGCAGGAGAACACTGAAGCTTTCTTT	NA	NA	TRBV7-3	TRBJ1-1
CAIGGPTNYGYTF	TGTGCCATCGGGGGCCCGACTAACTATGGCTACACCTTC	NA	few	TRBV10-3	TRBJ1-2
CASSYRDKRQPQHF	TGTGCCAGCAGTTACAGGGACAAACGCCAGCCCCAGCATTTT	NA	NA	TRBV6-6	TRBJ1-5
CAISNRGGNTEAFF	TGTGCCATCAGTAACAGGGGGGGAAACACTGAAGCTTTCTTT	TRBD1	NA	TRBV10-3	TRBJ1-1
CASSPGGGRETQYF	TGTGCCAGTAGTCCTGGGGGGGGGCGAGAGACCCAGTACTTC	NA	NA	TRBV19	TRBJ2-5